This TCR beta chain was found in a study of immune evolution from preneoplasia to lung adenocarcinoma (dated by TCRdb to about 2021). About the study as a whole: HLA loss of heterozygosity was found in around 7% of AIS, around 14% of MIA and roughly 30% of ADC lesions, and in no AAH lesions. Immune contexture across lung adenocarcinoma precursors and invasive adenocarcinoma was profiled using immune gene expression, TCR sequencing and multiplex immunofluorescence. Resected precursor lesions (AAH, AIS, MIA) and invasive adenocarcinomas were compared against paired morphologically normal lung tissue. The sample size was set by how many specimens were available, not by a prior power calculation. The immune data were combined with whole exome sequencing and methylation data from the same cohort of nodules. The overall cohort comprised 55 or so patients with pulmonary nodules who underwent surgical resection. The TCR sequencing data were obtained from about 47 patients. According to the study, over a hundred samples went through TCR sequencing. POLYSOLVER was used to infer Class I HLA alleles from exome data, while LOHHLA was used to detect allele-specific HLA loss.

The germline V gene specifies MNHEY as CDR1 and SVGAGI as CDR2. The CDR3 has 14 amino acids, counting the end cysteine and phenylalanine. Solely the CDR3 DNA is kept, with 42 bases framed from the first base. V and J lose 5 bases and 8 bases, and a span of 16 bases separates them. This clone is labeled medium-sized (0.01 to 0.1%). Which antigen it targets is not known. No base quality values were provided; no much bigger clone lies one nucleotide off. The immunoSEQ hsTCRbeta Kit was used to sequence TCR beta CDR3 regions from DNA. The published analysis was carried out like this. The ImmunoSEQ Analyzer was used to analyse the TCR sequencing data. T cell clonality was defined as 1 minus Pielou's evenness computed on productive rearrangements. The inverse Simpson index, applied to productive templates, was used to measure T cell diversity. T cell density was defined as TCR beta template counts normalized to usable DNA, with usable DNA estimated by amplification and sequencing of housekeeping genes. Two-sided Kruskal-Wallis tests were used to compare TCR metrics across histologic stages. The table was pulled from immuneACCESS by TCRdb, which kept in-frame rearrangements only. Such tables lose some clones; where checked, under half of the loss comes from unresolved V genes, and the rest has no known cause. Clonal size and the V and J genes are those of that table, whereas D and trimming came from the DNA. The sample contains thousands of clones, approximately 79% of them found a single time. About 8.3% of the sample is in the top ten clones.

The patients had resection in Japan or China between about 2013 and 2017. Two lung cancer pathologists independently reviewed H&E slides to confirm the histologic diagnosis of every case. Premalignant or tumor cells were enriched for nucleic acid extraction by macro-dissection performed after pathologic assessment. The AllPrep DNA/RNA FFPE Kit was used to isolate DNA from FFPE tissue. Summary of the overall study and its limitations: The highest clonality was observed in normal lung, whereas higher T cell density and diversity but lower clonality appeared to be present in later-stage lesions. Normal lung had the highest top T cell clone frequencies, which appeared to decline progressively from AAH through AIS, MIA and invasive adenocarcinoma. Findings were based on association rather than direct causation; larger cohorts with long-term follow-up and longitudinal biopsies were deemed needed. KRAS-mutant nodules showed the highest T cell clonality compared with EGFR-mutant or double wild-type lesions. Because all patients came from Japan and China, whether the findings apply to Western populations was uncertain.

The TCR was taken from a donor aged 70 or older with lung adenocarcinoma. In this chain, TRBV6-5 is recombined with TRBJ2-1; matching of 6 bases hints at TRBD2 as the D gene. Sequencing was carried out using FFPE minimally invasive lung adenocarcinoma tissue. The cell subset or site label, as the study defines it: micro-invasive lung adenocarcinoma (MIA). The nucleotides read TGTGCCAGCAGTCGGACCAGATCTAGCGATGAGCAGTTCTTC. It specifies CASSRTRSSDEQFF.